This record concerns one T cell receptor beta chain sequence. The record originates from a study of blood T cell repertoires in COVID-19. This CDR3 contains 16 residues. The ends were cut back, 0 bases at V and 1 base at J, with 11 bases in the middle. Looked up from germline, CDR1 is SGDLS and CDR2 is YYNGEE. The repertoire was sequenced with immunoSEQ multiplex PCR; TCRdb's copy has only in-frame clones and lacks some. The profile shows more than 150,000 clones, 82% of them singletons. The sequenced sample was PBMCs or T cells enriched from blood (not recorded which). The chain uses TRBV9 and TRBJ1-3, with D hard to call. This TCR derives from a man aged 45-65 years who had recovered from COVID-19. The CDR3: CASSVAWGGSGNTIYF. The CDR3 DNA is TGTGCCAGCAGCGTAGCTTGGGGAGGTTCTGGAAACACCATATATTTT.